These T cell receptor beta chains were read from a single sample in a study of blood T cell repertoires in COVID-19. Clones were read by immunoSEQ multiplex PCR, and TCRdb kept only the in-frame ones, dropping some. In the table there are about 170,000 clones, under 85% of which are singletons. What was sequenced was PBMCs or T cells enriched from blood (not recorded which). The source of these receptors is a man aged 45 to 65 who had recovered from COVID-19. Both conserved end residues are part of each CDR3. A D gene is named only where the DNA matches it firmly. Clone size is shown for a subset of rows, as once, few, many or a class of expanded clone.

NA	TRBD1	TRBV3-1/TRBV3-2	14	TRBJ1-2	TGTGCCAGCAGCGCCGGGACAGGGGGGAATGGCTACACCTTC	CASSAGTGGNGYTF
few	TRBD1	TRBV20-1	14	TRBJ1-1	TGCAGTGCTATTGACAGGGTGTCTTCTACTGAAGCTTTCTTT	CSAIDRVSSTEAFF
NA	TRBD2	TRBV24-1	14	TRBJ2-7	TGTGCCACCAGTGACAGCCGGGGGGACTACGAGCAGTACTTC	CATSDSRGDYEQYF
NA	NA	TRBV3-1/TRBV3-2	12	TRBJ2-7	TGTGCCAGCACCTCCCCGGGCTACGAGCAGTACTTC	CASTSPGYEQYF
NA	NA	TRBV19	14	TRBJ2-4	TGTGCCAGTAGTATGAGGGTTGGGAAAAACATTCAGTACTTC	CASSMRVGKNIQYF
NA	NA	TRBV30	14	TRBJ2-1	TGTGCCTGGATTGCTACGGGGGATGGTAATGAGCAGTTCTTC	CAWIATGDGNEQFF
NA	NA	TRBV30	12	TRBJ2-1	TGTGCCTGGAGTGTACTCGGCAATGAGCAGTTCTTC	CAWSVLGNEQFF
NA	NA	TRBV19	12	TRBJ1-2	TGTGCCAGTCGTCTTAAATCCGGGGGCTACACCTTC	CASRLKSGGYTF
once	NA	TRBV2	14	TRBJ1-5	TGTGCCAGCAGACAGGACAGAAGCAATCAGCCCCAGCATTTT	CASRQDRSNQPQHF
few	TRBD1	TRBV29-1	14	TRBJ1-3	TGCAGCGGCAAACAGGGGAGCTCTGGAAACACCATATATTTT	CSGKQGSSGNTIYF
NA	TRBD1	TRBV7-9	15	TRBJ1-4	TGTGCCAGCAGCTTTAGACAGGGGGTTAGTGAAAAACTGTTTTTT	CASSFRQGVSEKLFF
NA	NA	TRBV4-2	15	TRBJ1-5	TGTGCCAGCAGCCAAGGGCAATATAGCAATCAGCCCCAGCATTTT	CASSQGQYSNQPQHF
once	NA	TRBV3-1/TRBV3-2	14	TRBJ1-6	TGTGCCAGCAGCCGTGCGGGGTATAATTCACCCCTCCACTTT	CASSRAGYNSPLHF